One T cell receptor beta chain is described in this entry. The junction departs from the called germline gene at one end, perhaps through a read error. This entry belongs to a study of blood T cell repertoires in COVID-19. Germline V gene sequence: CDR1 WSHSY, CDR2 SAAADI. This CDR3 contains 12 residues. Methods used by the authors: Amplification of reference gene primers was used by the study to estimate nucleated cell counts. The protocol was immunoSEQ multiplex PCR, while the TCRdb copy is restricted to in-frame clones and leaves out a portion. The V and J calls and clone size come from that table; D and trimming were worked out from the DNA. Of some 130,000 clones in the sample, around 88% were seen once.

Sequencing used peripheral blood. This rearrangement joins TRBV10-2 to TRBJ1-4, with D perhaps TRBD1 (6 bases). This clonotype was sampled from a man aged 45-65 years with active or convalescent COVID-19. The CDR3 sequence is CASSESGHRGSF. The CDR3 region has the DNA TGCGCCAGCAGTGAGTCGGGACATCGAGGGTCCTTT.